The 12 T cell receptor beta chains reported below all come from one sample, sequenced in a study of monozygotic twins with inflammatory bowel disease. From the 5' RACE reads, TCRdb lists one entry per CDR3 protein and no DNA. Found here are some 450,000 distinct CDR3 sequences; the top ten clones hold about 2.4%. Specimen: blood. The receptors were sampled from a human donor with ulcerative colitis or Crohn's disease, or a healthy co-twin of an affected twin (not recorded which).

The chain employs TRBV14 and TRBJ2-2; the D call from TCRdb, TRBD2, cannot be confirmed without DNA. This CDR3 spans 16 amino acids. Germline CDR1 is SGHDN and CDR2 is FVKESK. CDR3 amino acids: CASSLRLRGNTGELFF.

The chain joins TRBV12-3 or TRBV12-4 to TRBJ2-6; TCRdb reports TRBD2, a call that lacks DNA to check it against. The CDR3 contains 16 residues. CDR3: CASSYGERPGANVLTF.

This chain links TRBV7-2 with TRBJ2-7; TCRdb picks TRBD1, but there is no DNA to check that call. The CDR3 loop spans 14 amino acids. Germline CDR1 is SGHTA and CDR2 is FQGNSA. The CDR3 loop is CASSPGVVTYEQYF.

The rearrangement links TRBV20-1 to TRBJ1-2; without DNA, the TCRdb call of TRBD1 cannot be checked. Germline values: CDR1 DFQATT, CDR2 SNEGSKA (reference sequence). There are 14 residues in the CDR3. The CDR3 sequence is CSAGRQASMDGYTF.

The chain joins TRBV7-6 to TRBJ2-1; TCRdb's assignment of TRBD2 cannot be checked, as there is no DNA. Germline CDR1 reads SGHVS; CDR2 reads FNYEAQ. This CDR3 contains 17 residues. This chain's CDR3 is CASSLPGLAGGRNEQFF.

The rearrangement joins TRBV5-1 to TRBJ1-4. Germline-derived CDR1 and CDR2 are SGHRS and YFSETQ. This CDR3 has 14 residues. The CDR3 sequence is CASSLDRPNEKLFF.

This rearrangement joins TRBV29-1 to TRBJ2-7; TCRdb lists TRBD1, though no DNA is available to test this call. Germline V gene data show CDR1 as SQVTM and CDR2 as ANQGSEA. This CDR3 is built from 11 residues. This chain's CDR3 is CSVWDSYEQYF.

V gene TRBV7-9 combines with J gene TRBJ1-2; TCRdb returns TRBD1, unconfirmable since there is no DNA. The CDR3 is made up of 15 amino acids. Per germline, CDR1 SEHNR and CDR2 FQNEAQ (reference sequence). Here the CDR3 reads CASSLMGQGMFGYTF.

This rearrangement joins TRBV6-1 to TRBJ1-1; TCRdb gives TRBD1 as the D gene, but with no DNA this cannot be confirmed. This CDR3 contains 14 residues. CDR1 is MNHNS and CDR2 is SASEGT in the germline V gene. CDR3 region: CASSRDRIGTEAFF.

The chain combines TRBV20-1 with TRBJ2-5. Germline values: CDR1 DFQATT, CDR2 SNEGSKA (reference sequence). The CDR3 is made up of 11 amino acids. Here the CDR3 reads CSARGFGTQYF.

V gene TRBV20-1 combines with J gene TRBJ2-7; TCRdb picks TRBD1, but there is no DNA to check that call. There are 13 residues in the CDR3. Germline CDR1 is DFQATT and CDR2 is SNEGSKA (reference sequence). This CDR3 is CSARTGYTYEQYF.

The chain has TRBV30 and TRBJ1-4; TCRdb's D gene call, TRBD1, goes unchecked for lack of DNA. The CDR3 has 15 residues. Germline V gives CDR1 GTSNPN, CDR2 SVGIG (reference sequence). CDR3 sequence: CAWSFSGTGKEKLFF.